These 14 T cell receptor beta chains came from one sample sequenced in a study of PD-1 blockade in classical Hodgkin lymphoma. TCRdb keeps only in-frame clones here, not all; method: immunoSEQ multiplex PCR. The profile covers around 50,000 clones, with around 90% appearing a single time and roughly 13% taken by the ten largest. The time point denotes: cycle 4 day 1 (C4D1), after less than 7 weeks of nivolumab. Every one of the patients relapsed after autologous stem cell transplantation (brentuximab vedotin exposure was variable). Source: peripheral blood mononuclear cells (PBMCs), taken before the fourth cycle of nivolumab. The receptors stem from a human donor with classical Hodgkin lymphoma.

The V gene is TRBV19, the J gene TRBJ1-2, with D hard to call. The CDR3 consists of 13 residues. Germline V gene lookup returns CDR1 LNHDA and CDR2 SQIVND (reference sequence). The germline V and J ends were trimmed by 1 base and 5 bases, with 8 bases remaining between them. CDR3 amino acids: CASSIVASYGYTF. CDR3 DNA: TGTGCCAGTAGTATAGTTGCGTCGTATGGCTACACCTTC.

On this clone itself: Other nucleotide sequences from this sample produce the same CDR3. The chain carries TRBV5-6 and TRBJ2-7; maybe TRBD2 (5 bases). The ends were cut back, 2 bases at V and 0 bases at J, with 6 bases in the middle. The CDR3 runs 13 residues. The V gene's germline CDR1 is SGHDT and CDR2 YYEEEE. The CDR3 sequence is CASSLEGSYEQYF. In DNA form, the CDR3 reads TGTGCCAGCAGCTTAGAGGGCTCCTACGAGCAGTACTTC.

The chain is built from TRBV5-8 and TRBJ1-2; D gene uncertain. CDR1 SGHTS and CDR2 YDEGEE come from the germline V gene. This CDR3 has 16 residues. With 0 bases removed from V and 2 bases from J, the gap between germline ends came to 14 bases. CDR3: CASSLVSGEENYGYTF. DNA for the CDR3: TGTGCCAGCAGCTTGGTTTCCGGGGAGGAGAACTATGGCTACACCTTC.

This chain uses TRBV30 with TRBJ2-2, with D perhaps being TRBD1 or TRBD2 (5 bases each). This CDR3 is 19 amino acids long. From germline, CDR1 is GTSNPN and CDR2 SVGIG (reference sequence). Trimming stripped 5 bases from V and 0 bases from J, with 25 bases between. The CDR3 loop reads CAWAAVVLFGGPNTGELFF. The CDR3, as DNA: TGTGCCTGGGCGGCGGTTGTCCTGTTTGGGGGTCCGAACACCGGGGAGCTGTTTTTT.

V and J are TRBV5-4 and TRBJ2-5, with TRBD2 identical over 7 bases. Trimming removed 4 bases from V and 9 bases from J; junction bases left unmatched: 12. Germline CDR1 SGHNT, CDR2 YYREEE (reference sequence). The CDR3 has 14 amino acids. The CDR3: CASSLRDYKVAQYF. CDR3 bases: TGTGCCAGCAGCCTCCGGGACTACAAAGTCGCCCAGTACTTC.

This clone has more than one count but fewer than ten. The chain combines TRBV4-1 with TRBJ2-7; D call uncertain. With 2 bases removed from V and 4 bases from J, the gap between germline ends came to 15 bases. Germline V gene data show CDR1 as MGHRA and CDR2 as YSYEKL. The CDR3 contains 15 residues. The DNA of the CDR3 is TGCGCCAGCAGCCAATTGCAGCTCCTATCTTACGAGCAGTACTTC. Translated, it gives CASSQLQLLSYEQYF.

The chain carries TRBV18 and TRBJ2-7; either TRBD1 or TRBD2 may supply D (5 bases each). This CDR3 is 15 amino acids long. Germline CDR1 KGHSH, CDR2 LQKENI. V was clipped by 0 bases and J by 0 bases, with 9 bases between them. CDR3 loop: CASSPPRGYSYEQYF. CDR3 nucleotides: TGTGCCAGCTCACCACCCCGGGGCTACTCCTACGAGCAGTACTTC.

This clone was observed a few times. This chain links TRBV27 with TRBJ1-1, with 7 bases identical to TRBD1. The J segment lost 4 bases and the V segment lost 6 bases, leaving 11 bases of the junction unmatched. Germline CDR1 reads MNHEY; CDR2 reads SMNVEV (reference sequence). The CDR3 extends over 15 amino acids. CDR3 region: CASSQQGTWSTEAFF. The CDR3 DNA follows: TGTGCCAGCAGCCAACAGGGGACCTGGAGCACTGAAGCTTTCTTT.

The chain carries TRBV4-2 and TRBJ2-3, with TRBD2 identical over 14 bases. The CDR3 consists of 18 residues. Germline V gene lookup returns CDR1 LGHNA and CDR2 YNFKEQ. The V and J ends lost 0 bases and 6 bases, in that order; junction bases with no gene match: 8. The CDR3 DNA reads TGTGCCAGCAGCCAAGATAGGGGACTAGCGGGAGCCCCCGATACGCAGTATTTT. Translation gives CASSQDRGLAGAPDTQYF.

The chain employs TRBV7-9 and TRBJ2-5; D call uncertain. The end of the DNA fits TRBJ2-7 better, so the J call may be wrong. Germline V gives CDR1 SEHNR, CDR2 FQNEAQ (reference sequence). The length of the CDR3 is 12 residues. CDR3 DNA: TGTGCCAGCAGCGGAGACTCGGCCGAGCAGTACTTC. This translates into CASSGDSAEQYF.

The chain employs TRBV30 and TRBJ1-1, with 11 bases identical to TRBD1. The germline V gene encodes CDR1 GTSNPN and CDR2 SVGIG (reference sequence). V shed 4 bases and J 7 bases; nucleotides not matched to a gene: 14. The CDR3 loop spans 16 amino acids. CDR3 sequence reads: CAWKPRRTGGPGEAFF. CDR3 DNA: TGTGCCTGGAAGCCCAGACGGACAGGGGGCCCTGGTGAAGCTTTCTTT.

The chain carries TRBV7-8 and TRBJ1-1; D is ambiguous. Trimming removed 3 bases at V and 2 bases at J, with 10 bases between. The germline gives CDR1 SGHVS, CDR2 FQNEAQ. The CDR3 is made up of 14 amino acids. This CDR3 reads CASSFSGPNTEAFF. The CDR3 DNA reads TGTGCCAGCAGCTTCTCGGGCCCCAACACTGAAGCTTTCTTT.

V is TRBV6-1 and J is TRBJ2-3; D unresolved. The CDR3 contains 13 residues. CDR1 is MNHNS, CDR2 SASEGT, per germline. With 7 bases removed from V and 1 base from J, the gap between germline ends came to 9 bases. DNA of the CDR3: TGTGCCAGCACTTTATGGGGCACAGATACGCAGTATTTT. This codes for CASTLWGTDTQYF.

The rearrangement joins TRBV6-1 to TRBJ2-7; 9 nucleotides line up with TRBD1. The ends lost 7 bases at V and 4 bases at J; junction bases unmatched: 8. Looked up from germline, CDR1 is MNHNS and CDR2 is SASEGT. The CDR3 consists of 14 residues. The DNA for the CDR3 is TGTGCCAGCACCCGGGACAGGGAGAGATACGAGCAGTACTTC. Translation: CASTRDRERYEQYF.